Below, 17 T cell receptor beta chains from the same sample are listed, as sequenced in a study of blood T cells in healthy people across ages. Primed by a sample-barcoded 5' primer and a J-beta primer mix, a second PCR proceeded for about 7 to 11 cycles. TCRdb independently ran MiXCR on the 5' RACE reads; one entry per CDR3 protein. The sample shows about a million distinct CDR3 sequences, roughly half of them seen only once. What was sequenced was blood. Every receptor here comes from a woman aged 60-70 years in good health.

Note on this clonotype: This may be a read error: a much more frequent sequence differs by one nucleotide. The chain carries TRBV29-1 and TRBJ2-4; a possible D gene is TRBD2 (5 bases). There are 15 residues in the CDR3. CDR1 and CDR2 from the germline V gene are SQVTM and ANQGSEA. CDR3 loop: CSVEDTGGAKNIRYF. The CDR3 DNA is TGCAGCGTTGAAGACACCGGAGGCGCCAAAAACATTCGGTACTTC. Together with reference TRBV29-1 and TRBJ2-4, the CDR3 gives the full variable domain: SAVISQKPSRDICQRGTSLTIQCQVDSQVTMMFWYRQQPGQSLTLIATANQGSEATYESGFVIDKFPISRPNLTFSTLTVSNMSPEDSSIYLCSVEDTGGAKNIRYFGAGTRLSVL.

The chain's CDR3 is CASSLALRDTQYF. In DNA form, the CDR3 reads TGTGCCAGCAGCTTAGCCCTTCGGGATACGCAGTATTTT. The chain employs TRBV11-1 and TRBJ2-3; D ambiguous. The germline V and J ends were trimmed by 0 bases and 6 bases, with 7 bases remaining between them. Germline V CDR1 and CDR2: SGHAT, FQDESV (reference sequence). The CDR3 extends over 13 amino acids. Complete variable domain (other parts from reference TRBV11-1 and TRBJ2-3): EAEVAQSPRYKITEKSQAVAFWCDPISGHATLYWYRQILGQGPELLVQFQDESVVDDSQLPKDRFSAERLKGVDSTLKIQPAELGDSAMYLCASSLALRDTQYFGPGTRLTVL.

The V call is TRBV10-3, the J call TRBJ1-2, with TRBD1 matching 8 bases. V trimming: 2 bases; J trimming: 5 bases; junction bases outside the gene matches: 4. CDR3 size: 14 residues. Per the germline V gene, CDR1 is ENHRY and CDR2 is SYGVKD. The CDR3 reads CAISEQGANYGYTF. For the CDR3, the DNA is TGTGCCATCAGTGAGCAGGGGGCGAATTATGGCTACACCTTC.

J is TRBJ2-3 and V is TRBV5-1; 9 nucleotides align to TRBD2. With V trimmed by 3 bases and J by 8 bases, 10 bases remained unmatched. Per germline, CDR1 SGHRS and CDR2 YFSETQ. There are 15 residues in the CDR3. CDR3 coding DNA: TGCGCCAGCAGCTCAGCGGTAGCGGGAGAGGGTACGCAGTATTTT. Amino acid sequence: CASSSAVAGEGTQYF.

This chain links TRBV5-1 with TRBJ2-7, with 11 nucleotides matching TRBD2. CDR1 and CDR2 (germline): SGHRS, YFSETQ. The CDR3 is 19 amino acids. Trimming at V came to 1 base and at J to 3 bases, leaving 15 bases not matched to a gene. The CDR3 loop reads CASSLKWGTSGLPGYEQYF. CDR3 sequence (DNA): TGCGCCAGCAGCTTGAAGTGGGGGACTAGCGGCCTCCCGGGCTACGAGCAGTACTTC.

CDR3 amino acids: CSLSGLAGYEQYF. CDR3 in DNA: TGCAGCCTCAGTGGACTAGCGGGCTACGAGCAGTACTTC. V is TRBV20-1 and J is TRBJ2-1; 11 nucleotides align to TRBD2. The J call may not be correct, given that the DNA end is closer to TRBJ2-7. CDR1 and CDR2 (germline): DFQATT, SNEGSKA (reference sequence). There are 13 residues in the CDR3.

The chain employs TRBV6-1 and TRBJ2-7; 12 nucleotides line up with TRBD1. Unmatched junction bases numbered 7, after V lost 5 bases and J lost 2 bases. The V gene's germline CDR1 is MNHNS and CDR2 SASEGT. The CDR3 totals 16 residues. Here the CDR3 reads CASSTWDRGPTYEQYF. DNA of the CDR3: TGTGCCAGCAGTACCTGGGACAGGGGGCCGACCTACGAGCAGTACTTC.

Remarks on this clonotype: The junction does not match germline at one end; this may be a read error. This sequence joins TRBV7-3 and TRBJ2-7, with D possibly matching TRBD1 (5 bases). The CDR3 loop spans 13 amino acids. The germline CDR1 and CDR2 sequences are SGHTA and FQGTGA. CDR3 nucleotide sequence: TGTGCCTGCAGCCCCGACAGCTCCTACGAGCAGTACTTC. Encoded protein: CACSPDSSYEQYF.

The chain couples TRBV10-2 to TRBJ2-3; D might be TRBD2 (5 bases). Trimming took off 4 bases at V and 5 bases at J, with 19 bases between the two ends. Per the germline V gene, CDR1 is WSHSY and CDR2 is SAAADI. This CDR3 is 16 amino acids long. The CDR3 loop is CASSVKGRDLRDTQYF. As DNA, the CDR3 is TGCGCCAGCAGTGTTAAGGGCCGGGATTTAAGAGATACGCAGTATTTT.

This clonotype has a single count. The germline gene is not matched at one end of the junction; a read error may be the cause. The V and J genes are TRBV11-2 and TRBJ2-1, with a weak D call TRBD2 (5 bases). Germline loops: CDR1 SGHAT, CDR2 FQNNGV. The CDR3 is 16 amino acids. The CDR3 region has the DNA TGTGCCAGCAGCTTAGATCGGACGGGGTGGTACAATGAGCGGTTCTTC. Encoded protein: CASSLDRTGWYNERFF.

This clonotype was seen a few times. The chain is built from TRBV2 and TRBJ2-5; the match to TRBD2 covers 10 bases. Losses at the gene ends were 3 bases for V and 5 bases for J; bases not matched to a gene: 6. Looked up from germline, CDR1 is SNHLY and CDR2 is FYNNEI. The CDR3 consists of 15 residues. The CDR3, as DNA: TGTGCCAGCAGTGAGCTAGCGGGAGACGGGGAGACCCAGTACTTC. Translating gives CASSELAGDGETQYF.

The CDR3 sequence is CSALPSSGRTDTQYF. The CDR3 region has the DNA TGCAGTGCACTACCCTCTAGCGGACGCACAGATACGCAGTATTTT. This chain links TRBV20-1 with TRBJ2-3, with 7 bases aligning to TRBD2. V dropped 6 bases and J dropped 1; count of bases not matched to a gene: 10. Germline CDR1 DFQATT, CDR2 SNEGSKA (reference sequence). CDR3 length: 15 amino acids.

This clonotype has just a few counts. V usage is TRBV28 and J usage is TRBJ2-5; maybe TRBD1 (7 bases). The CDR3 has 16 residues. Trimming pared 5 bases from V and 2 bases from J, leaving 18 bases between. Germline V gene lookup returns CDR1 MDHEN and CDR2 SYDVKM. The DNA for the CDR3 is TGTGCCAGCAGTCCCTATCCGACAGGGAGGCAAGAGACCCAGTACTTC. As protein: CASSPYPTGRQETQYF.

This clonotype was recorded a few times. This chain uses TRBV7-7 with TRBJ2-5; D unclear. CDR3 length equals 14 residues. V lost 0 bases to trimming and J lost 5 bases, with 10 bases between them. The germline CDR1 and CDR2 sequences are SSHAT and FNYEAQ (reference sequence). The CDR3 coding sequence is TGTGCCAGCAGCTTAGCCCTTATTGGGGAGACCCAGTACTTC. It translates to CASSLALIGETQYF. Filled out from reference TRBV7-7 and TRBJ2-5, the complete variable domain reads GAGVSQSPRYKVTKRGQDVTLRCDPISSHATLYWYQQALGQGPEFLTYFNYEAQPDKSGLPSDRFSAERPEGSISTLTIQRTEQRDSAMYRCASSLALIGETQYFGPGTRLLVL.

The rearrangement joins TRBV7-3 to TRBJ2-4; weak D call: TRBD1 (7 bases). CDR1 is SGHTA, CDR2 FQGTGA, per germline. Deletions cut 4 bases from V and 6 bases from J, with 19 bases between. CDR3 length: 16 residues. CDR3 nucleotide sequence: TGTGCCAGCAGCTCCTCCCAGGGGGGAAGCAGAAACATTCAGTACTTC. As protein: CASSSSQGGSRNIQYF.

V gene TRBV28 combines with J gene TRBJ2-7; D perhaps matches TRBD1 (5 bases). The CDR3 totals 14 residues. Trimming took off 5 bases at V and 3 bases at J, with 14 bases between the two ends. The germline V gene has CDR1 MDHEN and CDR2 SYDVKM. CDR3 in amino acids: CASSLPGWGYEQYF. The CDR3 DNA follows: TGTGCCAGCAGTCTCCCAGGGTGGGGCTACGAGCAGTACTTC.

This clonotype has just a few counts. The V gene is TRBV12-3 or TRBV12-4, the J gene TRBJ2-3; the D is unclear. CDR3 length: 13 residues. Trimming removed 5 bases from V and 2 bases from J, with 8 bases in between. The CDR3 DNA sequence: TGTGCCAGCAGTAGAGCTTACACAGATACGCAGTATTTT. Its translation is CASSRAYTDTQYF.